This T cell receptor beta chain appears in the sequencing data of a study of cytomegalovirus exposure and HLA in healthy donors. Study-wide points: First-cohort TCR clusters tended to co-occur in the roughly 120 validation repertoires, a later analysis found.

Comment on this clone: Its target is not known.

Profiled with immunoSEQ multiplex PCR; TCRdb holds only in-frame clones, not every one. The table includes a few hundred thousand clones, 90% detected once. Trimming removed 4 bases at V and 0 bases at J, with 17 bases between. This CDR3 spans 17 amino acids. Germline CDR1 SGDLS, CDR2 YYNGEE. The V and J genes are TRBV9 and TRBJ1-3; no clear D. The TCR was taken from a woman in her twenties or thirties in good health and CMV-seronegative. The sample comprised PBMCs. The CDR3 DNA sequence: TGTGCCAGCAGCCCCCTCTCGGAGACTCCCTCTGGAAACACCATATATTTT. Protein: CASSPLSETPSGNTIYF.